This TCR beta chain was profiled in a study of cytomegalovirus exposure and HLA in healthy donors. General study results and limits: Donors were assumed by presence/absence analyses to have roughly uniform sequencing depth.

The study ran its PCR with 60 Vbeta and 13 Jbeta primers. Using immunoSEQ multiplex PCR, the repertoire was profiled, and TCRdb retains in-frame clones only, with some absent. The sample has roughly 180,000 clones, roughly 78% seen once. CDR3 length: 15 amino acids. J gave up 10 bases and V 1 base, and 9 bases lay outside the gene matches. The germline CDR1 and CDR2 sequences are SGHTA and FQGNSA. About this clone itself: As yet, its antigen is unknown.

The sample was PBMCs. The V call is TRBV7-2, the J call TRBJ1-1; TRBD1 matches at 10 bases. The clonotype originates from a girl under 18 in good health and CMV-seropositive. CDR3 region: CASSLEWTGGGGAFF. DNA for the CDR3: TGTGCCAGCAGCTTAGAGTGGACAGGGGGAGGTGGAGCTTTCTTT.